Listed here are 9 T cell receptor beta chains from one sample, sequenced in a study of T cells after yellow fever vaccination. TCRdb re-called the 5' RACE reads with MiXCR, one entry per CDR3 protein. Of 350,000 to 450,000 distinct CDR3 sequences listed, 15% to 20% are singletons. This material consisted of PBMCs, taken before the yellow fever booster vaccination. These receptors all come from a man aged 18 to 30 who received the YFV17D yellow fever vaccine.

This clonotype was counted a few times. The chain employs TRBV3-1 and TRBJ1-2; 9 bases fit TRBD1. The germline V gene has CDR1 LGHDT and CDR2 YNNKEL (reference sequence). The ends lost 3 bases at V and 6 bases at J; junction bases unmatched: 2. The CDR3 extends over 13 amino acids. The DNA for the CDR3 is TGTGCCAGCAGCCATACAGGGGGCGATGGCTACACCTTC. This translates into CASSHTGGDGYTF. The full variable domain, rest sourced from reference TRBV3-1 and TRBJ1-2, is DTAVSQTPKYLVTQMGNDKSIKCEQNLGHDTMYWYKQDSKKFLKIMFSYNNKELIINETVPNRFSPKSPDKAHLNLHINSLELGDSAVYFCASSHTGGDGYTFGSGTRLTVV.

This clonotype was counted between two and nine times. V gene TRBV5-1 combines with J gene TRBJ1-3; no clear D. The germline V and J ends were trimmed by 0 bases and 0 bases, with 10 bases remaining between them. CDR1 and CDR2 from the germline V gene are SGHRS and YFSETQ. CDR3 length: 16 amino acids. CDR3 loop: CASSLGYRSSGNTIYF. CDR3 DNA sequence: TGCGCCAGCAGCTTGGGTTACCGGAGCTCTGGAAACACCATATATTTT.

CDR3 DNA: TGTGCCACCAGTGATTTACGCATTCAGTACTTC. This encodes CATSDLRIQYF. The chain is built from TRBV24-1 and TRBJ2-4; D is unclear. Trimming removed 1 base from V and 9 bases from J, with 3 bases in between. CDR3 size: 11 residues. CDR1 is KGHDR and CDR2 is SFDVKD in the germline V gene.

This clonotype has more than one count but fewer than ten. The V and J genes are TRBV4-2 and TRBJ1-2; 8 bases fit TRBD1. After removal of 0 bases from V and 4 bases from J, the junction contained 10 bases not matched to a gene. Looked up from germline, CDR1 is LGHNA and CDR2 is YNFKEQ. The CDR3 consists of 17 residues. This CDR3 is CASSQDRGTGSFYGYTF. CDR3 nucleotides: TGTGCCAGCAGCCAAGATAGGGGGACAGGATCTTTCTATGGCTACACCTTC.

This clonotype was counted a few times. V gene TRBV20-1 combines with J gene TRBJ1-1, with D maybe TRBD1 (5 bases). Germline V gene sequence: CDR1 DFQATT, CDR2 SNEGSKA (reference sequence). V lost 2 bases to trimming and J lost 10 bases, with 11 bases between them. This CDR3 is built from 11 residues. The CDR3 nucleotides read TGCAGTGCTAGACTAGGGGTCGGAGCTTTCTTT. This encodes CSARLGVGAFF.

This clonotype was seen only a few times. This chain links TRBV4-3 with TRBJ2-2; no definite D call. Germline CDR1 and CDR2: LGHNA and YSLEER. The CDR3 consists of 13 residues. Trimming cost V 5 bases and J 5 bases, with 9 bases left between them. The CDR3 protein is CASSTSGTGELFF. As DNA, the CDR3 is TGCGCCAGCAGCACCTCCGGGACCGGGGAGCTGTTTTTT.

V is TRBV7-6 and J is TRBJ2-3, with unresolved D. Germline V gene lookup returns CDR1 SGHVS and CDR2 FNYEAQ. The CDR3 has 14 amino acids. Trimming removed 2 bases at V and 2 bases at J, with 8 bases between. The CDR3 DNA sequence: TGTGCCAGCAGCTTACGGTCCGCCACAGATACGCAGTATTTT. Protein sequence: CASSLRSATDTQYF.

This chain connects TRBV5-1 to TRBJ2-1; D is unresolved. The CDR3 has 16 residues. The germline gives CDR1 SGHRS, CDR2 YFSETQ. Trimming cost V 6 bases and J 2 bases, with 18 bases left between them. The chain's CDR3 is CASTRLLAGTYNEQFF. CDR3 nucleotide sequence: TGCGCCAGCACCCGATTATTGGCAGGAACCTACAATGAGCAGTTCTTC. Supplemented by reference TRBV5-1 and TRBJ2-1, the full variable domain reads KAGVTQTPRYLIKTRGQQVTLSCSPISGHRSVSWYQQTPGQGLQFLFEYFSETQRNKGNFPGRFSGRQFSNSRSEMNVSTLELGDSALYLCASTRLLAGTYNEQFFGPGTRLTVL.

The rearrangement joins TRBV14 to TRBJ2-1; possibly TRBD1 for D (5 bases). In germline, CDR1 is SGHDN, CDR2 FVKESK. The V end was cut by 1 base, the J end by 7 bases, with 17 bases between. This CDR3 is 16 amino acids long. The CDR3 DNA reads as TGTGCCAGCAGCCAAGTCCCGGTCAGGGTGAGGAATGAGCAGTTCTTC. This sequence encodes CASSQVPVRVRNEQFF. Full variable domain (missing parts from reference TRBV14 and TRBJ2-1): EAGVTQFPSHSVIEKGQTVTLRCDPISGHDNLYWYRRVMGKEIKFLLHFVKESKQDESGMPNNRFLAERTGGTYSTLKVQPAELEDSGVYFCASSQVPVRVRNEQFFGPGTRLTVL.